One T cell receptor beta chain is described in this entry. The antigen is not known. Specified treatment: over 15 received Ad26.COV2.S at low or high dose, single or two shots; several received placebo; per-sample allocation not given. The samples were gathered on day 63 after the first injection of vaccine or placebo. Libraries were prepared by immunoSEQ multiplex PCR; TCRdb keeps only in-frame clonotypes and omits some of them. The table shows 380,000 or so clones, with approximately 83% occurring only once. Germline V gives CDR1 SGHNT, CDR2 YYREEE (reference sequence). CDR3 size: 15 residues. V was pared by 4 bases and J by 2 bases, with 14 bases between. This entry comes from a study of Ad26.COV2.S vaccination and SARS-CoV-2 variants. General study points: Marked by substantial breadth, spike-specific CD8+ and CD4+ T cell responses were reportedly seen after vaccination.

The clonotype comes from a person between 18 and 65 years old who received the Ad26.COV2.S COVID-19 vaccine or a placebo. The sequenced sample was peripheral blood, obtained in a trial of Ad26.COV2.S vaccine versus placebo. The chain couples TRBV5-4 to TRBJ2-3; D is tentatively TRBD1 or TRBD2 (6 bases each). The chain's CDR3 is CASSPGGGATDTQYF. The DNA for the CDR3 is TGTGCCAGCAGCCCCGGGGGCGGGGCCACAGATACGCAGTATTTT.